Below, 10 T cell receptor beta chains from the same sample are listed, as sequenced in a study of blood T cell repertoires in COVID-19. Libraries were prepared by immunoSEQ multiplex PCR; TCRdb keeps only in-frame clonotypes and omits some of them. This sample has 250,000 to 350,000 clones, with about 86% found just once. The sequenced material came from peripheral blood. These receptors were collected from a woman in her forties or fifties with acute or convalescent COVID-19.

This clone has only one observation. The V gene is TRBV3-1 (or the pseudogene TRBV3-2), the J gene TRBJ1-2; D is possibly TRBD1 (5 bases). The CDR3 loop spans 16 amino acids. Germline loops: CDR1 LGHDT, CDR2 YNNKEL (reference sequence). Trimming left V 1 base short and J 2 bases short, with 14 bases between. The DNA for the CDR3 is TGTGCCAGCAGCCAAGTTGTAGTGTCAGGGAACTATGGCTACACCTTC. It specifies CASSQVVVSGNYGYTF.

V is TRBV6-2 or TRBV6-3 and J is TRBJ1-2; 9 positions agree with TRBD1. Germline CDR1 reads MNHEY; CDR2 reads SVGEGT. The CDR3 loop spans 16 amino acids. After removal of 4 bases from V and 1 base from J, the junction contained 7 bases not matched to a gene. For the CDR3, the DNA is TGTGCCAGCAGTTCCCTTGACAGGGGGTATAACTATGGCTACACCTTC. Translated, it gives CASSSLDRGYNYGYTF.

Here the CDR3 reads CASSLARTGMGGELFF. The CDR3 DNA sequence: TGTGCCAGCAGCTTAGCGAGGACAGGGATGGGCGGGGAGCTGTTTTTT. This rearrangement joins TRBV7-2 to TRBJ2-2; 8 bases map to TRBD1. After removal of 0 bases from V and 7 bases from J, the junction contained 7 bases not matched to a gene. Germline V gene sequence: CDR1 SGHTA, CDR2 FQGNSA. The CDR3 covers 16 residues.

The chain combines TRBV7-9 with TRBJ2-7, with a weak D call TRBD2 (5 bases). Germline assignment: CDR1 SEHNR and CDR2 FQNEAQ (reference sequence). The CDR3 sequence is 16 residues long. V was shortened by 5 bases and J by 1 base, with 18 bases between the two germline ends. In nucleotides, the CDR3 is TGTGCCAGCAGCCTAACCACCGGGATTGCTTCCTACGAGCAGTACTTC. Translating it yields CASSLTTGIASYEQYF.

V gene TRBV4-1 combines with J gene TRBJ1-4; 7 positions agree with TRBD1. CDR1 is MGHRA and CDR2 is YSYEKL in the germline V gene. This CDR3 region has 15 residues. V shed 0 bases and J 8 bases; nucleotides not matched to a gene: 6. CDR3 sequence reads: CASSQEGGAREKLFF. The CDR3 bases are TGCGCCAGCAGCCAAGAAGGGGGCGCACGGGAAAAACTGTTTTTT.

This clone was seen a handful of times. The chain joins TRBV7-9 to TRBJ1-1; D is ambiguous. The V end lost 0 bases, the J end lost 3 bases, and 5 bases lay between the germline ends. CDR1 is SEHNR and CDR2 is FQNEAQ in the germline V gene (reference sequence). This CDR3 is built from 13 residues. CDR3 region: CASSLAAYTEAFF. The DNA for the CDR3 is TGTGCCAGCAGCTTAGCGGCCTACACTGAAGCTTTCTTT.

The rearrangement uses TRBV5-8 and TRBJ1-5, with 8 bases identical to TRBD1. V lost 4 bases to trimming and J lost 0 bases; unmatched junction nucleotides: 6. CDR3 length equals 16 residues. Germline assignment: CDR1 SGHTS and CDR2 YDEGEE. The CDR3 DNA is TGTGCCAGCAGCGCAAACAGGGGGTATAGCAATCAGCCCCAGCATTTT. This gives the protein CASSANRGYSNQPQHF.

The gene calls are TRBV30 and TRBJ1-1; D may be TRBD1 (6 bases). The CDR3 length is 12 residues. Germline CDR1 GTSNPN, CDR2 SVGIG (reference sequence). The V gene lost 7 bases and the J gene lost 2 bases, with 11 bases spanning the gap. CDR3 sequence: CASGTFNTEAFF. The DNA for the CDR3 is TGTGCCTCAGGGACATTCAACACTGAAGCTTTCTTT.

This clone has only a few counts. This rearrangement joins TRBV12-3 or TRBV12-4 to TRBJ1-2, with 8 positions matching TRBD1. CDR3 size: 13 residues. V lost 6 bases, J lost 4 bases, and 4 bases stayed unmatched. The CDR3 DNA follows: TGTGCCAGCAGGGGTACAGGGGGCTATGGCTACACCTTC. Its protein product is CASRGTGGYGYTF.

The CDR3 sequence: CASHNQPQHF. The CDR3 DNA follows: TGTGCCAGCCACAATCAGCCCCAGCATTTT. The chain links TRBV6-6 to TRBJ1-5; D unclear. Germline V gene data show CDR1 as MNHNY and CDR2 as SVGAGI (reference sequence). This CDR3 region has 10 residues. V was clipped by 8 bases and J by 3 bases, with 2 bases between them.